A single sample gave rise to the 10 T cell receptor beta chains below, sequenced in a study of T cells in Graves' hyperthyroidism and ophthalmopathy. Authors of the study amplified TCR beta CDR3 regions from RNA transcripts. TCR CDR3 regions were first amplified by RT-PCR with HTBI primers. TCRdb processed the multiplex PCR reads anew with MiXCR; each CDR3 protein has one entry. The sample records 490,000 or so distinct CDR3 sequences, approximately 16% being singletons. Sequencing was carried out using blood. These receptors all come from a woman in her twenties or thirties with Graves' ophthalmopathy.

This clonotype was seen a single time. This may be a read error, as it is one base from a much larger clone. In this CDR3 the conserved last residue, phenylalanine or tryptophan, is missing, so a read error is likely. The gene calls are TRBV28 and TRBJ2-5; D is ambiguous. CDR3 length: 16 amino acids. Germline V gene data show CDR1 as MDHEN and CDR2 as SYDVKM. The V gene lost 5 bases and the J gene lost 3 bases, with 19 bases spanning the gap. The CDR3 here is CASSTHSEMVEETQYL. The CDR3 DNA sequence: TGTGCCAGCAGTACGCACAGTGAGATGGTAGAAGAGACCCAGTACCTC.

In its sample, this clonotype was seen a few times. This chain connects TRBV6-5 to TRBJ1-5; D remains unclear. V was pared by 4 bases and J by 4 bases, with 11 bases between. Looked up from germline, CDR1 is MNHEY and CDR2 is SVGAGI. This CDR3 region has 14 residues. The chain's CDR3 is CASSSPRENQPQHF. The CDR3, as DNA: TGTGCCAGCAGTTCACCCCGGGAAAATCAGCCCCAGCATTTT.

This clonotype was detected ten times or more. In DNA, the CDR3 is TGCGCCAGCAGCTTGGCCTTTATGGAGGATACGCAGTATTTT. Its translation is CASSLAFMEDTQYF. The chain recombines TRBV5-1 with TRBJ2-3, with D unresolved. V lost 0 bases and J 6 bases, leaving 11 bases between the germline ends. CDR3 length equals 14 residues. The germline CDR1 and CDR2 sequences are SGHRS and YFSETQ.

This clonotype has at least ten counts. The V gene is TRBV10-3, the J gene TRBJ1-1; D might be TRBD1 (5 bases). Deletions cut 6 bases from V and 6 bases from J, with 8 bases between. The CDR3 extends over 11 amino acids. Germline CDR1 ENHRY, CDR2 SYGVKD. The CDR3 is CAISAGPEAFF. The DNA for the CDR3 is TGTGCCATCAGCGCAGGGCCTGAAGCTTTCTTT.

V usage is TRBV20-1 and J usage is TRBJ1-5; D gene unclear. The CDR3 is 15 residues long. CDR1 is DFQATT and CDR2 is SNEGSKA in the germline V gene (reference sequence). V was clipped by 4 bases and J by 1 base, with 14 bases between them. In DNA form, the CDR3 reads TGCAGTGCTATCAGCCCCAGGACCAGCAATCAGCCCCAGCATTTT. Protein: CSAISPRTSNQPQHF.

The table lists this clonotype with a few counts. CDR3 amino acids: CASSSLGRDQPQHF. In DNA, the CDR3 is TGTGCCAGCAGCTCCCTTGGCAGAGATCAGCCCCAGCATTTT. V and J are TRBV5-6 and TRBJ1-5; D ambiguous. Germline V gene data show CDR1 as SGHDT and CDR2 as YYEEEE. The CDR3 loop spans 14 amino acids. Between the trimmed V and J ends, which lost 3 bases and 5 bases, there was a span of 12 bases. The entire variable domain, with the rest obtained from reference TRBV5-6 and TRBJ1-5, is as follows: DAGVTQSPTHLIKTRGQQVTLRCSPKSGHDTVSWYQQALGQGPQFIFQYYEEEERQRGNFPDRFSGHQFPNYSSELNVNALLLGDSALYLCASSSLGRDQPQHFGDGTRLSIL.

The chain joins TRBV11-2 to TRBJ1-2; no reliable D call. Trimming stripped 0 bases from V and 2 bases from J, with 10 bases between. Per germline, CDR1 SGHAT and CDR2 FQNNGV. The length of the CDR3 is 15 residues. The CDR3, as DNA: TGTGCCAGCAGCTTAGAACCGGCTATAAACTATGGCTACACCTTC. The encoded protein is CASSLEPAINYGYTF.

Turning to this clonotype: A read error may explain this, as a much larger clone is one base away. This sequence joins TRBV7-2 and TRBJ2-4, with D unclear. V was clipped by 5 bases and J by 2 bases, with 10 bases between them. Per germline, CDR1 SGHTA and CDR2 FQGNSA. This CDR3 has 14 amino acids. CDR3 nucleotide sequence: TGTGCCAGCAGCCCTCGGACCTCCAAAAACATTCAGTACTTC. Protein: CASSPRTSKNIQYF.

This chain links TRBV7-2 with TRBJ1-5; tentatively, D is TRBD1 (6 bases). The CDR3 is 17 residues long. Trimming stripped 2 bases from V and 3 bases from J, with 17 bases between. Germline assignment: CDR1 SGHTA and CDR2 FQGNSA. In nucleotides, the CDR3 is TGTGCCAGCAGCTTAAAGGGGGGGCAGGGGAACAATCAGCCCCAGCATTTT. It translates to CASSLKGGQGNNQPQHF.

This clonotype was observed at least ten times. The V and J genes are TRBV28 and TRBJ1-6; perhaps TRBD1 as D (5 bases). Trimming cost V 5 bases and J 6 bases, with 11 bases left between them. CDR1 and CDR2 (germline): MDHEN, SYDVKM. The CDR3 is 14 amino acids. The CDR3 region has the DNA TGTGCCAGCAGTGCCGGGGGGGTTAATTCACCCCTCCACTTT. Amino acid sequence: CASSAGGVNSPLHF. Using reference TRBV28 and TRBJ1-6 for the parts outside the CDR3, the full variable domain is DVKVTQSSRYLVKRTGEKVFLECVQDMDHENMFWYRQDPGLGLRLIYFSYDVKMKEKGDIPEGYSVSREKKERFSLILESASTNQTSMYLCASSAGGVNSPLHFGNGTRLTVT.